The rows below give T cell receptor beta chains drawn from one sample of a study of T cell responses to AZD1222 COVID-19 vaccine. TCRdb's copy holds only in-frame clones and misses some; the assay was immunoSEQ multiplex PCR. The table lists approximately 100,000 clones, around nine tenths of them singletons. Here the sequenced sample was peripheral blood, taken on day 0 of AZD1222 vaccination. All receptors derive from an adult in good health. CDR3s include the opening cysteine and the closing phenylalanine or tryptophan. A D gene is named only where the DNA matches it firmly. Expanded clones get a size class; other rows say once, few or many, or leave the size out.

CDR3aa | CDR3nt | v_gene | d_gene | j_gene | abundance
CASTLFPSGDTQYF | TGTGCCAGCACCCTGTTTCCTAGCGGCGATACGCAGTATTTT | TRBV27 | TRBD2 | TRBJ2-3 | -
CAWSVRGTGGLYEQFF | TGTGCCTGGAGTGTACGGGGGACAGGGGGTCTCTATGAGCAGTTCTTC | TRBV30 | TRBD1 | TRBJ2-1 | once
CASGQAHYEQYF | TGTGCCAGCGGACAGGCCCACTACGAGCAGTACTTC | TRBV18 | TRBD1 | TRBJ2-7 | -
CATGQPSYEQYF | TGTGCCACGGGCCAACCTTCGTACGAGCAGTACTTC | TRBV6-5 | - | TRBJ2-7 | -
CARSRIQETQYF | TGTGCCAGAAGCAGGATCCAAGAGACCCAGTACTTC | TRBV5-3 | - | TRBJ2-5 | -
CASSGWDYPYKKETQYF | TGTGCCAGCAGCGGGTGGGACTACCCCTACAAAAAAGAGACCCAGTACTTC | TRBV21-1 | - | TRBJ2-5 | -
CATSRPGQGNNEQFF | TGTGCCACCAGCAGACCGGGACAGGGAAACAATGAGCAGTTCTTC | TRBV15 | TRBD1 | TRBJ2-1 | -
CARRGLGGDTEAFF | TGTGCCCGCCGGGGGCTCGGGGGGGACACTGAAGCTTTCTTT | TRBV13 | - | TRBJ1-1 | few
CASSFGNPYEQYF | TGTGCCAGCAGTTTCGGCAATCCCTACGAGCAGTACTTC | TRBV28 | - | TRBJ2-7 | -
CASSRGEGPYEQYF | TGCGCCAGCAGCCGCGGCGAGGGACCCTACGAGCAGTACTTC | TRBV4-3 | - | TRBJ2-7 | few
CASSEGGPGGLETQYF | TGTGCCAGCAGTGAAGGGGGTCCAGGGGGGCTGGAGACCCAGTACTTC | TRBV25-1 | - | TRBJ2-5 | -
CASSGTGTVPLVYF | TGTGCCAGCAGCGGAACCGGGACGGTCCCTCTTGTGTATTTT | TRBV6-5 | - | TRBJ2-3 | -
CASSPQQGGGNTIYF | TGTGCCAGCTCACCACAACAGGGTGGTGGAAACACCATATATTTT | TRBV18 | - | TRBJ1-3 | few
CASSLAVGQRPSGNTIYF | TGTGCCAGCAGCTTAGCGGTAGGGCAGCGGCCCTCTGGAAACACCATATATTTT | TRBV7-6 | - | TRBJ1-3 | -
CASSTRHSGPADTQYF | TGTGCCAGCAGTACCCGCCATTCCGGGCCTGCAGATACGCAGTATTTT | TRBV6-6 | - | TRBJ2-3 | -
CASSLGRSYEQYF | TGTGCCAGCAGCTTAGGCCGGTCCTACGAGCAGTACTTC | TRBV7-2 | - | TRBJ2-7 | -
CASSSPAGANTEAFF | TGTGCCAGTAGTTCCCCTGCAGGGGCGAACACTGAAGCTTTCTTT | TRBV19 | - | TRBJ1-1 | -
CASSQVSGGWDGYTF | TGTGCCAGCAGCCAAGTGTCAGGGGGTTGGGATGGCTACACCTTC | TRBV3-1/TRBV3-2 | TRBD1 | TRBJ1-2 | few
CASSLAAGGISPNTEAFF | TGCGCCAGCAGCTTGGCCGCAGGGGGTATTTCTCCTAACACTGAAGCTTTCTTT | TRBV5-1 | TRBD1 | TRBJ1-1 | -
CASSMGPGTQHF | TGTGCCAGTAGTATGGGCCCTGGGACCCAGCATTTT | TRBV19 | - | TRBJ1-5 | -
CSVDSASGSADTQYF | TGCAGCGTTGATTCGGCTAGCGGGAGTGCAGATACGCAGTATTTT | TRBV29-1 | TRBD2 | TRBJ2-3 | -
CASSSGTSGRRGDTQYF | TGCGCCAGCAGCTCGGGGACTAGCGGGCGGAGGGGAGATACGCAGTATTTT | TRBV5-1 | TRBD2 | TRBJ2-3 | -
CASSLPFPTSGGFYNEQFF | TGTGCCAGCAGCTTGCCGTTCCCGACTAGCGGGGGATTCTACAATGAGCAGTTCTTC | TRBV5-6 | TRBD2 | TRBJ2-1 | few
CASSETGLAGQETQYF | TGTGCCAGCAGTGAAACTGGACTAGCGGGACAAGAGACCCAGTACTTC | TRBV6-1 | TRBD2 | TRBJ2-5 | -
CASSRTGNTIYF | TGTGCCAGTAGCCGGACCGGAAACACCATATATTTT | TRBV19 | - | TRBJ1-3 | -
CASSGSGPNYGYTF | TGTGCCAGCAGTGGCTCGGGACCTAACTATGGCTACACCTTC | TRBV28 | - | TRBJ1-2 | -
CASSSLGDTQYF | TGCGCCAGCAGCTCCCTAGGGGATACGCAGTATTTT | TRBV5-1 | - | TRBJ2-3 | -
CASSLGPPGIYEQYF | TGTGCCAGCAGCCTTGGACCTCCAGGGATCTACGAGCAGTACTTC | TRBV28 | - | TRBJ2-7 | -
CASSLVLAGEGEQFF | TGTGCCAGCAGCTTAGTACTAGCGGGGGAGGGTGAGCAGTTCTTC | TRBV7-9 | TRBD2 | TRBJ2-1 | -
CSAQEGNTEAFF | TGCAGCGCCCAGGAGGGCAACACTGAAGCTTTCTTT | TRBV29-1 | - | TRBJ1-1 | -
CAWSVGWGNQPQHF | TGTGCCTGGAGTGTAGGGTGGGGGAACCAGCCCCAGCATTTT | TRBV30 | - | TRBJ1-5 | -
CASNAGGWYEQYF | TGTGCCAGCAACGCAGGGGGCTGGTACGAGCAGTACTTC | TRBV14 | TRBD1 | TRBJ2-7 | -
CASSTIGGANTGELFF | TGTGCCAGCAGCACCATAGGGGGAGCCAACACCGGGGAGCTGTTTTTT | TRBV11-3 | - | TRBJ2-2 | -
CSVEGLAGVSGNIQYF | TGCAGCGTTGAAGGACTAGCGGGAGTTTCAGGGAACATTCAGTACTTC | TRBV29-1 | TRBD2 | TRBJ2-4 | -
CASSLDRGGWNEQFF | TGTGCCAGCAGCTTAGATCGGGGAGGGTGGAATGAGCAGTTCTTC | TRBV11-2 | TRBD2 | TRBJ2-1 | -
CASSLSGGGHYGYTF | TGTGCCAGCAGCTTAAGCGGGGGTGGCCACTATGGCTACACCTTC | TRBV11-2 | - | TRBJ1-2 | -
CASSQSPVEAFF | TGTGCCAGCAGCCAGAGTCCCGTGGAAGCTTTCTTT | TRBV3-1/TRBV3-2 | - | TRBJ1-1 | -
CASSQALAGGNTYEQYF | TGTGCCAGCAGCCAAGCCCTAGCGGGAGGGAACACCTACGAGCAGTACTTC | TRBV3-1/TRBV3-2 | TRBD2 | TRBJ2-7 | -
CASSVEGGRQETQYF | TGTGCCAGCAGCGTAGAGGGCGGGAGGCAGGAGACCCAGTACTTC | TRBV9 | TRBD2 | TRBJ2-5 | -
CASSGQGAYEQYF | TGTGCCAGCAGTGGACAGGGAGCCTACGAGCAGTACTTC | TRBV2 | TRBD1 | TRBJ2-7 | -
CASSDPRGTYGYTF | TGTGCCAGCAGTGATCCAAGAGGTACCTATGGCTACACCTTC | TRBV6-1 | - | TRBJ1-2 | -
CASSSRGLTYEQYF | TGTGCCAGCAGTTCCCGCGGGTTAACCTACGAGCAGTACTTC | TRBV6-5 | - | TRBJ2-7 | -
CASSQTSSGNTIYF | TGTGCCAGCAGCCAAACGAGCTCTGGAAACACCATATATTTT | TRBV6-6 | - | TRBJ1-3 | once
CASSRGGADSNRLNTGELFF | TGTGCCAGCAGTCGCGGTGGGGCGGACTCAAATCGCCTGAACACCGGGGAGCTGTTTTTT | TRBV6-2/TRBV6-3 | - | TRBJ2-2 | -
CASSLEAEETQYF | TGTGCCAGCAGCTTAGAAGCGGAAGAGACCCAGTACTTC | TRBV7-2 | - | TRBJ2-5 | -
CSATAGGGYYGYTF | TGCAGCGCCACTGCAGGGGGCGGTTACTATGGCTACACCTTC | TRBV29-1 | TRBD1 | TRBJ1-2 | -
CASSDSRKYEQYF | TGTGCCAGCAGTGACTCCAGGAAATACGAGCAGTACTTC | TRBV6-4 | - | TRBJ2-7 | -
CASSPGSSGNTEAFF | TGTGCCAGTAGCCCAGGGTCATCAGGGAACACTGAAGCTTTCTTT | TRBV19 | - | TRBJ1-1 | once
CASSLGQGSSNTGELFF | TGTGCCAGCAGCTTAGGACAGGGATCTTCGAACACCGGGGAGCTGTTTTTT | TRBV11-3 | TRBD1 | TRBJ2-2 | -